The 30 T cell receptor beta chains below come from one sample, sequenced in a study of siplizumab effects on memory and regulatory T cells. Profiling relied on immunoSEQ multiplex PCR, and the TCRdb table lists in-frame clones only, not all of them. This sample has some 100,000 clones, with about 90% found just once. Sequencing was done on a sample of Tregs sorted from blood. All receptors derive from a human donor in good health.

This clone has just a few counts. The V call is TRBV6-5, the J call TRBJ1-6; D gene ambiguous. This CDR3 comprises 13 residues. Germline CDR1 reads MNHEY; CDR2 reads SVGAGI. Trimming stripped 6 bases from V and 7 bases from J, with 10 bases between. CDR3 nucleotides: TGTGCCAGCAGAGACCGAGAAAATTCACCCCTCCACTTT. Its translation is CASRDRENSPLHF.

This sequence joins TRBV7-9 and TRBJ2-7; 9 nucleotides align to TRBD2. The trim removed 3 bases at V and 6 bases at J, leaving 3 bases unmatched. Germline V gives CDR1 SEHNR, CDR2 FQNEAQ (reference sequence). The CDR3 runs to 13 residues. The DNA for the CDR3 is TGTGCCAGCAGCTTGGGCGGGGGGGCCGAGCAGTACTTC. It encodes CASSLGGGAEQYF.

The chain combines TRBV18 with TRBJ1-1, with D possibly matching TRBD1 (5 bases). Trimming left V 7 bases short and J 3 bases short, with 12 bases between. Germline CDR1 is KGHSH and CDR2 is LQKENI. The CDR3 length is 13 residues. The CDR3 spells CASYTQGDTEAFF. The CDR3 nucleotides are TGTGCCAGCTACACCCAGGGAGACACTGAAGCTTTCTTT.

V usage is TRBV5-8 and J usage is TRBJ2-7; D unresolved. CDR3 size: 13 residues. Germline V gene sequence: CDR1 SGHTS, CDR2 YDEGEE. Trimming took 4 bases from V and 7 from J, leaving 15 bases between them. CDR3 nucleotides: TGTGCCAGCAGCCCCCGGACCCTGGGGGAGCAGTACTTC. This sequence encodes CASSPRTLGEQYF.

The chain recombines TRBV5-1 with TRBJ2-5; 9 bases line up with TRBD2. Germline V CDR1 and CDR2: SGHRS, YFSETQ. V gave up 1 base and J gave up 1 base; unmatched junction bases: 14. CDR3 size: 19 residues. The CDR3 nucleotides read TGCGCCAGCAGCTTGTCTTCAGGACTAGCGAGGCGTATCCAAGAGACCCAGTACTTC. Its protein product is CASSLSSGLARRIQETQYF.

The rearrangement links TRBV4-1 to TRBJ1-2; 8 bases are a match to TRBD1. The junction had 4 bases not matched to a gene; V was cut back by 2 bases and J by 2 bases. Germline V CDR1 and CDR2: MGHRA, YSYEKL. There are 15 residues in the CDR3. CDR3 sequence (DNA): TGCGCCAGCAGCCAACCGGGACAGGTGAACTATGGCTACACCTTC. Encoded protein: CASSQPGQVNYGYTF.

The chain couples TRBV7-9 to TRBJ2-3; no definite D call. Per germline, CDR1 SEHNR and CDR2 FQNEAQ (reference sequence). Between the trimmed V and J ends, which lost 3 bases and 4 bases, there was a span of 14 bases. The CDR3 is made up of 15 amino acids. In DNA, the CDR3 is TGTGCCAGCAGCTTGGTCCTGACTCCTCCAGATACGCAGTATTTT. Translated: CASSLVLTPPDTQYF.

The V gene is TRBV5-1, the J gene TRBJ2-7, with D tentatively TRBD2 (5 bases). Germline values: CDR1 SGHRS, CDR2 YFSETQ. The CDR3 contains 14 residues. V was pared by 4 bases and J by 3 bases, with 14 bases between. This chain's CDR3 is CASSPPGSIYEQYF. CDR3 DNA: TGCGCCAGCAGCCCCCCGGGATCGATCTACGAGCAGTACTTC.

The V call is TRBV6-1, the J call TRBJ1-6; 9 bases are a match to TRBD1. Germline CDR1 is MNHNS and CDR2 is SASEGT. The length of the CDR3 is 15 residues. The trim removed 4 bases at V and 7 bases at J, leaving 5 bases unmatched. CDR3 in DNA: TGTGCCAGCAGTGTTCCGGGACAGGGCAATTCACCCCTCCACTTT. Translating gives CASSVPGQGNSPLHF.

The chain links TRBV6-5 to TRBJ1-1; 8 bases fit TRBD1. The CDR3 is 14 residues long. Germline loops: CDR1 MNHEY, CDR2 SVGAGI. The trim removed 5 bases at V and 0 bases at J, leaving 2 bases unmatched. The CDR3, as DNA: TGTGCCAGCAGTGACAGGGGACTGAACACTGAAGCTTTCTTT. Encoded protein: CASSDRGLNTEAFF.

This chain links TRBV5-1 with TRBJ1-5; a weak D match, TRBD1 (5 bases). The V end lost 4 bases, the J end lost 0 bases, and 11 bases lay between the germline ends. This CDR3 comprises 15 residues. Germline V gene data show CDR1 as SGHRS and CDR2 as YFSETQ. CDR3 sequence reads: CASSMGPGSNQPQHF. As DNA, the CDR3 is TGCGCCAGCAGCATGGGACCGGGTAGCAATCAGCCCCAGCATTTT.

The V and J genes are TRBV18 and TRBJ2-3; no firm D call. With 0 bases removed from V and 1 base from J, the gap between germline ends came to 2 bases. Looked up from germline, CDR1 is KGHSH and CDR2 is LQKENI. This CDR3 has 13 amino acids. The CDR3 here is CASSPPGTDTQYF. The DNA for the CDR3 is TGTGCCAGCTCACCACCGGGCACAGATACGCAGTATTTT. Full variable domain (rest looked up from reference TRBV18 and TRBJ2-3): NAGVMQNPRHLVRRRGQEARLRCSPMKGHSHVYWYRQLPEEGLKFMVYLQKENIIDESGMPKERFSAEFPKEGPSILRIQQVVRGDSAAYFCASSPPGTDTQYFGPGTRLTVL.

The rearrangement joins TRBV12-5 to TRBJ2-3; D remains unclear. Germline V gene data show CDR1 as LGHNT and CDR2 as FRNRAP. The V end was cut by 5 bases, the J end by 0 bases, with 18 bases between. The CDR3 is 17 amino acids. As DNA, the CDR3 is TGTGCTAGTGGTCCCGACCCCCGGAGAACTAGCACAGATACGCAGTATTTT. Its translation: CASGPDPRRTSTDTQYF.

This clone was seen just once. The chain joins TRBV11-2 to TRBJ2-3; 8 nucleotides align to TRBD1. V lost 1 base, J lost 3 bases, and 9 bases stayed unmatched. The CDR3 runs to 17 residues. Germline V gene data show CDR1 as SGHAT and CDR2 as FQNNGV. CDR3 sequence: CASSLGHDRGWTDTQYF. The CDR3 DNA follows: TGTGCCAGCAGCTTAGGTCACGACAGGGGATGGACAGATACGCAGTATTTT.

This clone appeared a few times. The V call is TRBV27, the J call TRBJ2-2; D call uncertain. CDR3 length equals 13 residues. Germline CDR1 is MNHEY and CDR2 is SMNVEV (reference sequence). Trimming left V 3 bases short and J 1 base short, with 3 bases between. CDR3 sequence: CASSFRNTGELFF. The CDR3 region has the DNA TGTGCCAGCAGTTTCAGGAACACCGGGGAGCTGTTTTTT.

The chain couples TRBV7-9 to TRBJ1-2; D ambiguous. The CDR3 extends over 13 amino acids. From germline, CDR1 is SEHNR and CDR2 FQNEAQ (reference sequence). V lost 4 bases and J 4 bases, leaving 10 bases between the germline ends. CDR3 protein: CASSSAGGYGYTF. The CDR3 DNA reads TGTGCCAGCAGCTCTGCGGGAGGCTATGGCTACACCTTC.

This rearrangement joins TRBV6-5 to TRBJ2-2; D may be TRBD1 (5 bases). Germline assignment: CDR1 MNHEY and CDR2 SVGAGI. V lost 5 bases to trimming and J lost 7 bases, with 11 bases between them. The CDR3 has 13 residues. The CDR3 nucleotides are TGTGCCAGCAGTCCTCAGGGTCTCGGGGAGCTGTTTTTT. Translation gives CASSPQGLGELFF.

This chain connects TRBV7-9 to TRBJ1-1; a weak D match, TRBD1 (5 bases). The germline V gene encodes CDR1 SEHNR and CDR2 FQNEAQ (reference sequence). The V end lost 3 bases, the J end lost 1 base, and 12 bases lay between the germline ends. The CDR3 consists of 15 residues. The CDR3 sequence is CASSLEGLPNTEAFF. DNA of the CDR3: TGTGCCAGCAGCTTGGAGGGACTCCCGAACACTGAAGCTTTCTTT.

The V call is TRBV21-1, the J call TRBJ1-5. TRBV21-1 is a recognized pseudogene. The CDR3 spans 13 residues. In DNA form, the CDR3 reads TGTGCCAGCAGCCCCGGGTCCTCACAGCCCCAGCATTTT. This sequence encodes CASSPGSSQPQHF.

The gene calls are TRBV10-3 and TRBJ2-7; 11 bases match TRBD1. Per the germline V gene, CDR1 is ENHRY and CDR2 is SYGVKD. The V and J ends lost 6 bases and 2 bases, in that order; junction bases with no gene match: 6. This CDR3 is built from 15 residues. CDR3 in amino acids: CAIREGQGGAYEQYF. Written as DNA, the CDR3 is TGTGCCATCAGAGAGGGACAGGGGGGAGCCTACGAGCAGTACTTC.

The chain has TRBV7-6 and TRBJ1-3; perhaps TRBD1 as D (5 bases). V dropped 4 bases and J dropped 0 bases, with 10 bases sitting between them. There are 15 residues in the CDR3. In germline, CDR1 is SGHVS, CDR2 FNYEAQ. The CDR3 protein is CASSSTAASGNTIYF. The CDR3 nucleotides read TGTGCCAGCAGCTCGACAGCGGCCTCTGGAAACACCATATATTTT.

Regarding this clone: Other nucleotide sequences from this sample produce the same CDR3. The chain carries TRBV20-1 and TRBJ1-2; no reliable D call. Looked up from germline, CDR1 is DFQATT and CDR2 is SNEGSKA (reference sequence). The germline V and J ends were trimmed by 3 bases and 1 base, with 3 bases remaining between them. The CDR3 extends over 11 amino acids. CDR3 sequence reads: CSASSNYGYTF. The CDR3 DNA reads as TGCAGTGCTAGCAGTAACTATGGCTACACCTTC.

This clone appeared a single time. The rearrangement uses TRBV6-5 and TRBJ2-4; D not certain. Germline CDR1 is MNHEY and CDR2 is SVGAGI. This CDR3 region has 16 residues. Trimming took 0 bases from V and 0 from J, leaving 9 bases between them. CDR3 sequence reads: CASSYSRSQAKNIQYF. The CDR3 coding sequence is TGTGCCAGCAGTTACTCGAGAAGTCAAGCCAAAAACATTCAGTACTTC.

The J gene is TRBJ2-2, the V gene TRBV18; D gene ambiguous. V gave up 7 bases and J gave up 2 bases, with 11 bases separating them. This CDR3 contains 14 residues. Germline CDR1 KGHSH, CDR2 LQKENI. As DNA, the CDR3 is TGTGCCAGCTGGGCAGACATTAACACCGGGGAGCTGTTTTTT. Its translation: CASWADINTGELFF.

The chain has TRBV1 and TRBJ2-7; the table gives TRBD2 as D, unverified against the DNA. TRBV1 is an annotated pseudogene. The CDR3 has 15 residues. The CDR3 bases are TGCACCAGCAGTTCAAGACGAGGACTAGCTTGCGAGCAGTACTTC. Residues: CTSSSRRGLACEQYF.

The CDR3 DNA reads as TGTGCCAGCAGACCCCGGGACTTGGGACTCGGGGAGCTGTTTTTT. The encoded protein is CASRPRDLGLGELFF. The V call is TRBV6-6, the J call TRBJ2-2; D is perhaps TRBD2 (6 bases). Looked up from germline, CDR1 is MNHNY and CDR2 is SVGAGI (reference sequence). The V gene lost 6 bases and the J gene lost 7 bases, with 18 bases spanning the gap. The CDR3 sequence is 15 residues long.

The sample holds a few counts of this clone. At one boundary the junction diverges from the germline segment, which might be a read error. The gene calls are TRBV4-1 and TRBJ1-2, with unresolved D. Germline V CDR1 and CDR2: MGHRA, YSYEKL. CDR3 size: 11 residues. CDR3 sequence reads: CASSHNNGYTF. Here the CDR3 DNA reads TGCGCCAGCAGCCATAACAATGGCTACACCTTC.

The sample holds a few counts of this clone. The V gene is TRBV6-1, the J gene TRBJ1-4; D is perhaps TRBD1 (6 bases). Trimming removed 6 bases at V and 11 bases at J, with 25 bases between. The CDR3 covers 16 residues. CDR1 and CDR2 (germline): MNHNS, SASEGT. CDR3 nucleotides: TGTGCCAGCAGGGAAAGACAGGCGGCCCGGTACGGGAAACTGTTTTTT. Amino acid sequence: CASRERQAARYGKLFF.

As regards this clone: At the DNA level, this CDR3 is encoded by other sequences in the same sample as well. The CDR3 is CASSLGQQETQYF. The CDR3 DNA reads as TGTGCCAGCAGCTTGGGGCAGCAAGAGACCCAGTACTTC. This chain uses TRBV5-6 with TRBJ2-5; the D is unclear. The CDR3 contains 13 residues. V was cut by 0 bases and J by 2 bases, with 5 bases left in between. The germline gives CDR1 SGHDT, CDR2 YYEEEE.

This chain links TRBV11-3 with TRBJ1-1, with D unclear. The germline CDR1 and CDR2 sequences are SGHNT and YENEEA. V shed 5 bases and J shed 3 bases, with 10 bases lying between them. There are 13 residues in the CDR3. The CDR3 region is CASSPDKYTEAFF. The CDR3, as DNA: TGTGCCAGCAGCCCCGACAAATACACTGAAGCTTTCTTT.